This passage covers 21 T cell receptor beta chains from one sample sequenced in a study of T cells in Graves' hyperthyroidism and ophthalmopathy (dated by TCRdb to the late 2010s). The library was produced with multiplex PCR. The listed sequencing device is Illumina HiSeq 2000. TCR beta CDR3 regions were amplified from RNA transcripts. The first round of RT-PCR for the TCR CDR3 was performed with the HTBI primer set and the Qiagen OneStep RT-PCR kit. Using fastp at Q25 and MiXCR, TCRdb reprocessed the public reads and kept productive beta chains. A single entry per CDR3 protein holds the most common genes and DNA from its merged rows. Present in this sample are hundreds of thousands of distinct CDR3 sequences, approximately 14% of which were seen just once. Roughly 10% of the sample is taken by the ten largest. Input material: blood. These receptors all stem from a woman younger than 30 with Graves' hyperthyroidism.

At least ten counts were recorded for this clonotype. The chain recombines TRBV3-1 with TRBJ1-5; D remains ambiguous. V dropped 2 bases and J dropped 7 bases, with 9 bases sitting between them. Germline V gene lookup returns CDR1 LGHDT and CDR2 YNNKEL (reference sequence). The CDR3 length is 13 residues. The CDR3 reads CASSQSSVQPQHF. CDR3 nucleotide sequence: TGTGCCAGCAGCCAATCATCAGTGCAGCCCCAGCATTTT.

The CDR3 sequence: CASSPKEGLADNEQFF. CDR3 bases: TGTGCCAGCAGCCCAAAAGAGGGACTAGCGGACAATGAGCAGTTCTTC. The chain joins TRBV14 to TRBJ2-1; 11 positions agree with TRBD2. Trimming removed 4 bases from V and 5 bases from J; junction bases left unmatched: 7. The germline gives CDR1 SGHDN, CDR2 FVKESK. This CDR3 has 16 amino acids.

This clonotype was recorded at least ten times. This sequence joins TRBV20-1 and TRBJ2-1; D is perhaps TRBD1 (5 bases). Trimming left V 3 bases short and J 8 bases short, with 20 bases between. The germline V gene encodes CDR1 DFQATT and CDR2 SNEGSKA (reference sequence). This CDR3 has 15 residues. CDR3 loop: CSASRGEFGFDEQFF. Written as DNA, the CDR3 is TGCAGTGCTAGTAGGGGCGAGTTCGGTTTCGATGAGCAGTTCTTC.

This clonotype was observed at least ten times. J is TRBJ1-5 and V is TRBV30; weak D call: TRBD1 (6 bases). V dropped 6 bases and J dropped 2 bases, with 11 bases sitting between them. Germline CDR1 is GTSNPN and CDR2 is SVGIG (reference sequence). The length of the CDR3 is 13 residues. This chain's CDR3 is CACNPGGNQPQHF. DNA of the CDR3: TGTGCCTGCAACCCAGGGGGCAATCAGCCCCAGCATTTT. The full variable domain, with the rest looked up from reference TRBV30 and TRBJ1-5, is SQTIHQWPATLVQPVGSPLSLECTVEGTSNPNLYWYRQAAGRGLQLLFYSVGIGQISSEVPQNLSASRPQDRQFILSSKKLLLSDSGFYLCACNPGGNQPQHFGDGTRLSIL.

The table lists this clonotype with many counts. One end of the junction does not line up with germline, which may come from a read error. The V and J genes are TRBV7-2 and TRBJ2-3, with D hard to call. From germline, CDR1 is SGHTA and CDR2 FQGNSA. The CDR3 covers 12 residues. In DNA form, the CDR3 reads TGCGCCAGCAGCCTCCCTGCAGATACGCAGTATTTT. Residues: CASSLPADTQYF.

CDR3 nucleotide sequence: TGTGCCAGTAGTCCGGGACAGGGAGTAAGAAACGAGCAGTACTTC. Amino acid sequence: CASSPGQGVRNEQYF. The gene calls are TRBV19 and TRBJ2-7; TRBD1 matches 9 bases. Germline V gene lookup returns CDR1 LNHDA and CDR2 SQIVND (reference sequence). The CDR3 contains 15 residues. The V segment lost 5 bases and the J segment 5 bases; nucleotides outside the gene matches: 10.

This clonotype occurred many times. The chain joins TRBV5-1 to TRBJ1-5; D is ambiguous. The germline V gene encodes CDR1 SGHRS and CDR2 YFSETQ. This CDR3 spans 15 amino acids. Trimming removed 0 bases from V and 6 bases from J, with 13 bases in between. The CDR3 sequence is CASSLEAGPGQPQHF. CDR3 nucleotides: TGCGCCAGCAGCTTGGAGGCAGGTCCGGGTCAGCCCCAGCATTTT.

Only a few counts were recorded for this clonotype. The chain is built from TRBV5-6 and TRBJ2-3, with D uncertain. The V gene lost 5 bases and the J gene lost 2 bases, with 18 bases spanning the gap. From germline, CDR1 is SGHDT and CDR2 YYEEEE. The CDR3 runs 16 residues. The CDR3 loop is CASRVSVADYTDTQYF. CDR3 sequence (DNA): TGTGCCAGCAGGGTTTCGGTAGCTGATTACACAGATACGCAGTATTTT. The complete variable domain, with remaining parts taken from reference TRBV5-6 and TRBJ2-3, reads DAGVTQSPTHLIKTRGQQVTLRCSPKSGHDTVSWYQQALGQGPQFIFQYYEEEERQRGNFPDRFSGHQFPNYSSELNVNALLLGDSALYLCASRVSVADYTDTQYFGPGTRLTVL.

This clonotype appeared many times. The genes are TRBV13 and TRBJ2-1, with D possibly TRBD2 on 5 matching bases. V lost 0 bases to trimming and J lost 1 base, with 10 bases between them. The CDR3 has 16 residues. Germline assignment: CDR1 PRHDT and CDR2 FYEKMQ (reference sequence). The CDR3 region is CASSLGPGISYNEQFF. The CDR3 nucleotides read TGTGCCAGCAGCTTAGGTCCCGGGATATCCTACAATGAGCAGTTCTTC. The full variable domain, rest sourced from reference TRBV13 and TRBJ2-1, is AAGVIQSPRHLIKEKRETATLKCYPIPRHDTVYWYQQGPGQDPQFLISFYEKMQSDKGSIPDRFSAQQFSDYHSELNMSSLELGDSALYFCASSLGPGISYNEQFFGPGTRLTVL.

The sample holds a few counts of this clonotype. CDR3 amino acids: CAISESGGGLYNEQFF. In nucleotides, the CDR3 is TGTGCCATCAGTGAGTCGGGGGGAGGGCTTTACAATGAGCAGTTCTTC. The chain carries TRBV10-3 and TRBJ2-1, with 7 bases that match TRBD2. This CDR3 has 16 amino acids. The trim removed 0 bases at V and 4 bases at J, leaving 6 bases unmatched. CDR1 ENHRY and CDR2 SYGVKD come from the germline V gene.

The CDR3 DNA sequence: TGTGCCAGTACCCTCCGACTAGCGGGAACAGATACGCAGTATTTT. It yields the protein CASTLRLAGTDTQYF. The gene calls are TRBV19 and TRBJ2-3, with 11 bases aligning to TRBD2. V lost 7 bases and J lost 3; bases outside the gene matches: 6. CDR3 length: 15 amino acids. Germline V lookup: CDR1 LNHDA, CDR2 SQIVND (reference sequence).

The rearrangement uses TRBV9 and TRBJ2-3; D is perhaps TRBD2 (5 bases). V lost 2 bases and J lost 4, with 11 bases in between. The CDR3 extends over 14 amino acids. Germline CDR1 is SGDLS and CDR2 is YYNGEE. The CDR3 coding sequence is TGTGCCAGCAGCGTCAGCGGCAACTCAGATACGCAGTATTTT. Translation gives CASSVSGNSDTQYF.

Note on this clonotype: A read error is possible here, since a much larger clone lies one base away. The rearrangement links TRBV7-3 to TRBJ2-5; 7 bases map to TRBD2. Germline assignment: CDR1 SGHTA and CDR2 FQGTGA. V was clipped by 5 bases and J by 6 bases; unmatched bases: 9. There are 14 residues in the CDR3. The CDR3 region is CASSPTGGDKTQYF. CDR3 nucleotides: TGTGCCAGCAGCCCGACGGGGGGTGACAAGACCCAGTACTTC.

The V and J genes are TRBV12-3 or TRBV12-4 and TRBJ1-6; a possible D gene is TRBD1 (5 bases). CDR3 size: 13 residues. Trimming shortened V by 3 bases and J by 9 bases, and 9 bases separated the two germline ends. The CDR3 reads CASSFGRGSPLHF. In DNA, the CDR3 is TGTGCCAGCAGTTTCGGGAGGGGTTCACCCCTCCACTTT.

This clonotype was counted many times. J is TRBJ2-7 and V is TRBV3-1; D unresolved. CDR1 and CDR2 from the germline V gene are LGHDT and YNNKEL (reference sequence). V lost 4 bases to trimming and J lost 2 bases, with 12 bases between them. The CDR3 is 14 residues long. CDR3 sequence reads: CASSPRVGAYEQYF. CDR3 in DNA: TGTGCCAGCAGCCCCCGGGTTGGGGCCTACGAGCAGTACTTC.

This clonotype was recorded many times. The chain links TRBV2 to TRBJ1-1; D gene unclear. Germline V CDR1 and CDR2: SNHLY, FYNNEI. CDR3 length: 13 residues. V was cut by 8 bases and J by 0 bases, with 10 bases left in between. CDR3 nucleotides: TGTGCCAGCGGAGCCCTGCTGAACACTGAAGCTTTCTTT. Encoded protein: CASGALLNTEAFF. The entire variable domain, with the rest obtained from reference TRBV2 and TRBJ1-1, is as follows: EPEVTQTPSHQVTQMGQEVILRCVPISNHLYFYWYRQILGQKVEFLVSFYNNEISEKSEIFDDQFSVERPDGSNFTLKIRSTKLEDSAMYFCASGALLNTEAFFGQGTRLTVV.

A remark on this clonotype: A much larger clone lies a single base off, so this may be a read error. The CDR3 DNA reads TGTGCCAGCAGTCCTACTCTAGCGGGAGGGCCTTACGAGCAGTACTTC. It specifies CASSPTLAGGPYEQYF. The V gene is TRBV6-5, the J gene TRBJ2-7, with 12 bases that match TRBD2. The CDR3 loop spans 16 amino acids. V gave up 5 bases and J gave up 4 bases; unmatched junction bases: 9. CDR1 and CDR2 (germline): MNHEY, SVGAGI.

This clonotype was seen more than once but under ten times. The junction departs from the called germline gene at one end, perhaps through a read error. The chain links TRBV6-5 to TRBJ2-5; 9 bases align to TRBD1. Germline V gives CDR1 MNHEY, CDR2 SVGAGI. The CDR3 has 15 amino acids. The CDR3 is CTSSYRQGVVETQYF. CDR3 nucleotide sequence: TGTACCAGCAGTTACCGACAGGGGGTGGTTGAGACCCAGTACTTC.

This CDR3 reads CSALRGGGASTNYGYTF. CDR3 bases: TGCAGTGCTCTCCGAGGAGGGGGAGCCTCCACTAACTATGGCTACACCTTC. This chain uses TRBV20-1 with TRBJ1-2, with D perhaps matching TRBD1 (6 bases). Germline-derived CDR1 and CDR2 are DFQATT and SNEGSKA (reference sequence). This CDR3 comprises 17 residues. V was clipped by 5 bases and J by 0 bases, with 22 bases between them.

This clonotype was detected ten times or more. CDR3 sequence (DNA): TGTGCCAGCAGCTTAGGCGACAGGGGTCCCTACAATGAGCAGTTCTTC. Translation: CASSLGDRGPYNEQFF. This chain connects TRBV7-9 to TRBJ2-1; 8 nucleotides match TRBD1. CDR3 length: 16 amino acids. Germline CDR1 SEHNR, CDR2 FQNEAQ (reference sequence). V lost 1 base, J lost 2 bases, and 4 bases stayed unmatched.

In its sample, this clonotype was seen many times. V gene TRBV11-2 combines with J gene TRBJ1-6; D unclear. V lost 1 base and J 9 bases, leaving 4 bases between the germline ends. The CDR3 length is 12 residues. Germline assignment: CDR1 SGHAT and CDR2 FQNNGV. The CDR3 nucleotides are TGTGCCAGCAGCTTAGCCAGTTCACCCCTCCACTTT. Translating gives CASSLASSPLHF.